A single sample is the source of the 14 T cell receptor beta chains below, sequenced in a study of cytomegalovirus exposure and HLA in healthy donors. PCR involved 60 Vbeta and 13 Jbeta primers. The assay was immunoSEQ multiplex PCR, and TCRdb's table has in-frame clones only and misses some. The profile shows approximately 190,000 clones, roughly 80% of them singletons. The sample taken for sequencing was PBMCs. Source of these receptors: a man between 45 and 60 years old in good health and CMV-seronegative.

The V call is TRBV5-4, the J call TRBJ2-1, with TRBD2 matching over 8 bases. The V and J ends lost 5 bases and 0 bases, in that order; junction bases with no gene match: 4. Germline V gene data show CDR1 as SGHNT and CDR2 as YYREEE (reference sequence). This CDR3 is built from 15 residues. CDR3 DNA sequence: TGTGCCAGCAGTTCCGGGGGGGACTCCTACAATGAGCAGTTCTTC. It codes for CASSSGGDSYNEQFF.

This chain joins TRBV7-9 and TRBJ1-2, with D maybe TRBD1 (6 bases). Germline lookup yields CDR1 SEHNR and CDR2 FQNEAQ (reference sequence). The CDR3 consists of 12 residues. The V and J ends lost 8 bases and 4 bases respectively, with 11 bases between them. The DNA of the CDR3 is TGTGCCAGCGCACAGGGTAGCTATGGCTACACCTTC. This translates into CASAQGSYGYTF.

Here the CDR3 reads CASRGGGTGYSGANVLTF. The CDR3, as DNA: TGTGCCAGCAGGGGCGGCGGAACAGGGTACTCTGGGGCCAACGTCCTGACTTTC. The genes are TRBV9 and TRBJ2-6; TRBD1 might be the D (6 bases). CDR1 and CDR2 (germline): SGDLS, YYNGEE. V was shortened by 5 bases and J by 0 bases, with 18 bases between the two germline ends. The CDR3 totals 18 residues.

The rearrangement uses TRBV27 and TRBJ2-7; 9 positions match TRBD1. CDR3 length equals 14 residues. V dropped 6 bases and J dropped 5; count of bases not matched to a gene: 8. Germline values: CDR1 MNHEY, CDR2 SMNVEV (reference sequence). Written as DNA, the CDR3 is TGTGCCAGCAGGCCGGGACAGGGTCCCCACGAGCAGTACTTC. Translation: CASRPGQGPHEQYF.

Concerning this clone: Its ends do not fully match the called genes, so a read error is possible. This chain joins TRBV7-9 and TRBJ1-3; no definite D call. The CDR3 has 14 residues. Germline values: CDR1 SEHNR, CDR2 FQNEAQ (reference sequence). CDR3 loop: CSSSSSVSGNTIYF. DNA of the CDR3: TGTTCCAGCAGCTCCTCCGTCTCTGGAAACACCATATATTTT.

The chain is built from TRBV10-1 and TRBJ1-2, with 9 positions matching TRBD1. This CDR3 is 14 amino acids long. Trimming took 5 bases from V and 4 from J; bases not matched to a gene: 5. Germline loops: CDR1 WNHNN, CDR2 SYGVQD (reference sequence). CDR3 in amino acids: CASSRDRASYGYTF. CDR3 bases: TGCGCCAGCAGTAGGGACAGGGCATCCTATGGCTACACCTTC.

This clone was observed a handful of times. This chain joins TRBV4-3 and TRBJ2-1, with TRBD2 as a possible D gene (6 bases). The germline V gene encodes CDR1 LGHNA and CDR2 YSLEER. This CDR3 has 12 amino acids. Trimming stripped 2 bases from V and 7 bases from J, with 6 bases between. For the CDR3, the DNA is TGCGCCAGCAGCCAACGGGGGAATGAGCAGTTCTTC. Translation gives CASSQRGNEQFF.

This clone was counted once. The chain's CDR3 is CASSPQGLVTDTQYF. CDR3 DNA: TGTGCCAGCAGCCCACAGGGGCTCGTTACAGATACGCAGTATTTT. This sequence joins TRBV7-3 and TRBJ2-3, with TRBD1 matching over 7 bases. The J segment lost 3 bases and the V segment lost 5 bases, leaving 8 bases of the junction unmatched. The CDR3 spans 15 residues. CDR1 SGHTA and CDR2 FQGTGA come from the germline V gene.

The rearrangement links TRBV6-5 to TRBJ1-5, with TRBD1 as a possible D gene (6 bases). CDR1 MNHEY and CDR2 SVGAGI come from the germline V gene. This CDR3 spans 13 amino acids. V gave up 6 bases and J gave up 7 bases, with 13 bases separating them. CDR3 DNA sequence: TGTGCCAGCAGCAGGACAGTGGTCCAGCCCCAGCATTTT. Translating gives CASSRTVVQPQHF.

This chain uses TRBV4-3 with TRBJ2-4; 7 bases match TRBD2. Unmatched junction bases numbered 8, after V lost 4 bases and J lost 2 bases. This CDR3 has 16 amino acids. In germline, CDR1 is LGHNA, CDR2 YSLEER. DNA of the CDR3: TGCGCCAGCAGCCGGGGAGGGGACGATCCCAAAAACATTCAGTACTTC. Amino acids: CASSRGGDDPKNIQYF.

This sequence joins TRBV6-5 and TRBJ1-1; D unresolved. Per the germline V gene, CDR1 is MNHEY and CDR2 is SVGAGI. The CDR3 is 13 amino acids. Trimming cost V 0 bases and J 7 bases, with 9 bases left between them. CDR3 protein: CASSYSGRGEAFF. In nucleotides, the CDR3 is TGTGCCAGCAGTTACTCGGGCCGGGGTGAAGCTTTCTTT.

V gene TRBV7-3 combines with J gene TRBJ2-6, with 8 bases identical to TRBD2. V dropped 5 bases and J dropped 0; count of bases not matched to a gene: 6. Germline V gene data show CDR1 as SGHTA and CDR2 as FQGTGA. The CDR3 totals 17 residues. The CDR3 sequence: CASSPRGTSSGANVLTF. CDR3 nucleotides: TGTGCCAGCAGCCCCCGGGGGACTAGCTCTGGGGCCAACGTCCTGACTTTC. The full variable domain, completed using reference TRBV7-3 and TRBJ2-6, is GAGVSQTPSNKVTEKGKYVELRCDPISGHTALYWYRQSLGQGPEFLIYFQGTGAADDSGLPNDRFFAVRPEGSVSTLKIQRTERGDSAVYLCASSPRGTSSGANVLTFGAGSRLTVL.

The genes are TRBV5-1 and TRBJ1-1, with 7 bases aligning to TRBD1. The germline gives CDR1 SGHRS, CDR2 YFSETQ. This CDR3 spans 16 amino acids. The V gene end was trimmed by 0 bases and the J gene end by 1 base; junction bases not matched to a gene: 6. The DNA for the CDR3 is TGCGCCAGCAGCTTGGGGGGGACAGAGACGAACACTGAAGCTTTCTTT. Protein sequence: CASSLGGTETNTEAFF.

In its sample, this clone was seen once. The gene calls are TRBV5-1 and TRBJ2-2; 9 nucleotides line up with TRBD1. V was clipped by 4 bases and J by 6 bases; unmatched bases: 7. Germline CDR1 is SGHRS and CDR2 is YFSETQ. The CDR3 extends over 15 amino acids. The CDR3 coding sequence is TGCGCCAGCAGCCCGTCGACAGGGGGAGCCGGGGAGCTGTTTTTT. It codes for CASSPSTGGAGELFF.